This entry lists 8 T cell receptor beta chains sequenced from one sample in a study of T-cell reconstitution after alpha-beta-depleted transplantation in children. Unique molecular identifiers were built into the TCRbeta library. TCRdb fed the PCR reads into MiXCR, producing one record per CDR3 protein. The repertoire includes fewer than 400,000 distinct CDR3 sequences, around 21% of them detected once, and around 4% sits in the top ten. This material consisted of PBMCs from the stem cell graft donor, taken from the stem cell graft. The receptors were gathered from a human donor who donated a stem cell graft to a child with acute myeloid leukemia.

The chain carries TRBV12-3 or TRBV12-4 and TRBJ1-1; maybe TRBD1 (5 bases). V lost 3 bases, J lost 1 base, and 12 bases lay in between. The CDR3 has 15 residues. CDR3 amino acids: CASSFGGRRNTEAFF. As DNA, the CDR3 is TGTGCCAGCAGTTTTGGGGGTAGGAGGAACACTGAAGCTTTCTTT.

This chain connects TRBV20-1 to TRBJ2-3; TRBD1 agrees at 7 bases. V lost 8 bases, J lost 1 base, and 6 bases stayed unmatched. CDR1 and CDR2 from the germline V gene are DFQATT and SNEGSKA (reference sequence). This CDR3 has 13 residues. The CDR3 DNA reads TGCAGTTCGAACGACAGGGGCACAGATACGCAGTATTTT. Translated, it gives CSSNDRGTDTQYF.

This clonotype occurred a few times. This chain links TRBV12-3 or TRBV12-4 with TRBJ1-1; D possibly corresponds to TRBD1 (6 bases). The CDR3 totals 16 residues. The V gene lost 5 bases and the J gene lost 3 bases, with 19 bases spanning the gap. The CDR3 DNA sequence: TGTGCCAGCAGTCCGAGATGGGGGGCGGGGGACACTGAAGCTTTCTTT. It encodes CASSPRWGAGDTEAFF.

This clonotype was seen at least ten times. The CDR3 DNA reads TGCAGTGCTAGAATGGACAGCTACGAGCAGTACTTC. The encoded protein is CSARMDSYEQYF. The rearrangement uses TRBV20-1 and TRBJ2-7; tentative D call: TRBD1 (6 bases). V lost 2 bases to trimming and J lost 3 bases, with 8 bases between them. The germline V gene has CDR1 DFQATT and CDR2 SNEGSKA (reference sequence). This CDR3 has 12 residues.

This clonotype came up a few times. The rearrangement uses TRBV4-1 and TRBJ2-7, with 8 bases aligning to TRBD2. Looked up from germline, CDR1 is MGHRA and CDR2 is YSYEKL. V gave up 0 bases and J gave up 1 base; unmatched junction bases: 5. The length of the CDR3 is 16 residues. As DNA, the CDR3 is TGCGCCAGCAGCCAAGATCTCCGGGAGGGATCCTACGAGCAGTACTTC. Amino acids: CASSQDLREGSYEQYF.

In its sample, this clonotype was seen a few times. This rearrangement joins TRBV7-9 to TRBJ2-1; D remains ambiguous. The germline V gene encodes CDR1 SEHNR and CDR2 FQNEAQ (reference sequence). Trimming stripped 4 bases from V and 2 bases from J, with 15 bases between. The CDR3 is 16 amino acids. The CDR3 protein is CASSSLTLRAYNEQFF. In nucleotides, the CDR3 is TGTGCCAGCAGCTCCCTTACATTGCGCGCCTACAATGAGCAGTTCTTC.

This clonotype was counted at least ten times. The gene calls are TRBV29-1 and TRBJ2-1; 7 bases fit TRBD2. The V segment lost 3 bases and the J segment 3 bases; nucleotides outside the gene matches: 5. This CDR3 spans 14 amino acids. CDR1 and CDR2 from the germline V gene are SQVTM and ANQGSEA. CDR3 protein: CSVDLAGVYNEQFF. CDR3 in DNA: TGCAGCGTTGATTTGGCGGGAGTCTACAATGAGCAGTTCTTC.

This clonotype was recorded at least ten times. This chain uses TRBV29-1 with TRBJ2-7, with 11 bases matching TRBD2. The CDR3 is 16 residues long. V was clipped by 7 bases and J by 1 base; unmatched bases: 12. Germline values: CDR1 SQVTM, CDR2 ANQGSEA. CDR3 residues: CSAGDPLAGGSYEQYF. CDR3 coding DNA: TGCAGCGCCGGAGACCCCCTAGCGGGAGGTTCCTACGAGCAGTACTTC.